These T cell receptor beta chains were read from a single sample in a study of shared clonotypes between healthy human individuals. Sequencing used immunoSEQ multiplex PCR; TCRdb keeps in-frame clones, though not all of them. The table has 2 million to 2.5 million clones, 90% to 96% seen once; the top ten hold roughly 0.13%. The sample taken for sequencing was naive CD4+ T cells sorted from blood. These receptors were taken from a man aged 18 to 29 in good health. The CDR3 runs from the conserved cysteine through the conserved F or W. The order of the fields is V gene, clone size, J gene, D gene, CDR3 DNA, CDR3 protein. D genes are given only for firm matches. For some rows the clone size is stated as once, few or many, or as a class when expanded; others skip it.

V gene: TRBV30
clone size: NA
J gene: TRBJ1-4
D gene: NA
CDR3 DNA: TGTGCCTGGGGGCAAGGAAGGGAGGAAAAACTGTTTTTT
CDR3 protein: CAWGQGREEKLFF

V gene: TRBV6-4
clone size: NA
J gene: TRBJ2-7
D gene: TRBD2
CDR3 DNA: TGTGCCAGCAGTGACTTGGCGGGAGGTGGGGAGCAGTACTTC
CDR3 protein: CASSDLAGGGEQYF

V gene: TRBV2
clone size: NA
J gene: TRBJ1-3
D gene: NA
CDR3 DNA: TGTGCCAGCAGTGAAGCGGGGCCGGGCAGGTTCTCTGGAAACACCATATATTTT
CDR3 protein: CASSEAGPGRFSGNTIYF

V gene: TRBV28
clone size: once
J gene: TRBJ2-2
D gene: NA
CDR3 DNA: TGTGCCAGCAGTTTCCTCTTGGGGTCGGGCGGGGAGCTGTTTTTT
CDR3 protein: CASSFLLGSGGELFF

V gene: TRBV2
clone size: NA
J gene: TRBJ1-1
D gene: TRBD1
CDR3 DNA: TGTGCCAGCATTAGGGACAGGGGGTACACTGAAGCTTTCTTT
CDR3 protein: CASIRDRGYTEAFF

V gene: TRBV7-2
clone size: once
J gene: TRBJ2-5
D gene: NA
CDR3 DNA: TGTGCCAGCAGCTTAGATCTTAGGGCTTGGGGGGAGACCCAGTACTTC
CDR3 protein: CASSLDLRAWGETQYF

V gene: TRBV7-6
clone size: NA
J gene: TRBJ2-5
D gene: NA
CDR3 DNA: TGTGCCAGCAGCTTAGCCGGGGGCAGGGGATCCGTAGAGACCCAGTACTTC
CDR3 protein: CASSLAGGRGSVETQYF

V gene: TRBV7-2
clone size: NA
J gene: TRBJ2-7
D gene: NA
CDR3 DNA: TGTGCCAGCAGCTTAAGTCGACTAGGGTACTACGAGCAGTACTTC
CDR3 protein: CASSLSRLGYYEQYF

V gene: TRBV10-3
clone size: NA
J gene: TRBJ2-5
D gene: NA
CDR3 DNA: TGTGCCATCAGTTTCAGGGTTCGAGAGACCCAGTACTTC
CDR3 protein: CAISFRVRETQYF

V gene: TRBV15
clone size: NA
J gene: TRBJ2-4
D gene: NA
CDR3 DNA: TGTGCCACCAGCAGGGGTGGGTCAGCCAAAAACATTCAGTACTTC
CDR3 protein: CATSRGGSAKNIQYF

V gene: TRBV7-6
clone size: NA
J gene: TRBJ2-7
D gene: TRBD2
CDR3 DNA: TGTGCCAGCAGCTTAGACGCTAGCGGAACCTACGAGCAGTACTTC
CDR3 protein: CASSLDASGTYEQYF

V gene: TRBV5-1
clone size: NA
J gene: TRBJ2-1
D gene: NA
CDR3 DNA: TGCGCCAGCAGCTTGGAGGGTTCGCCTGCCTACAATGAGCAGTTCTTC
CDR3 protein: CASSLEGSPAYNEQFF

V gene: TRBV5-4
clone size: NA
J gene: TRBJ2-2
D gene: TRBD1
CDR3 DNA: TGTGCCAGCAGCTTGGCCGGGACAGGGACCCCCGGGGAGCTGTTTTTT
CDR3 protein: CASSLAGTGTPGELFF

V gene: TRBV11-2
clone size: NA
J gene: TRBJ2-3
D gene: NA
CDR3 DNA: TGTGCCAGCAGCTTAATTACCTACACAGATACGCAGTATTTT
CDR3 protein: CASSLITYTDTQYF

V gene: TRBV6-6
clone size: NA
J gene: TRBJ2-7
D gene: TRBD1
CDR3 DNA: TGTGCCAGCAGTTACCTGACAGGGGTGTACGAGCAGTACTTC
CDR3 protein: CASSYLTGVYEQYF

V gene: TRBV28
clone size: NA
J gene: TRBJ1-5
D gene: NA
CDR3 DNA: TGTGCCAGCAGTTTAGGGGTACCCAAGCCCCAGCATTTT
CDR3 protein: CASSLGVPKPQHF

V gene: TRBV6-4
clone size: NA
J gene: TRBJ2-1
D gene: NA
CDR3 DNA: TGTGCCAGCAGTGACGAGGGGGGGCTCGGGAATGAGCAGTTCTTC
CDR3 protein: CASSDEGGLGNEQFF

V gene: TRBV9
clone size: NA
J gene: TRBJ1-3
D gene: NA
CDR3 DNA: TGTGCCAGCAGCCCCCAGGGAATAATGATCTCTGGAAACACCATATATTTT
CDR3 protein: CASSPQGIMISGNTIYF

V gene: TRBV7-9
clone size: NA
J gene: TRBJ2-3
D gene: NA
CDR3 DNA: TGTGCCAGCAGCTTAGGTTGGACAGTCACAGATACGCAGTATTTT
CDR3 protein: CASSLGWTVTDTQYF

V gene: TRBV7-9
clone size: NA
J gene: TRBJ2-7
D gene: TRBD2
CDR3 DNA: TGTGCCAGCAGTCTACTAGCGGGAGCCTACGAGCAGTACTTC
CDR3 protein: CASSLLAGAYEQYF

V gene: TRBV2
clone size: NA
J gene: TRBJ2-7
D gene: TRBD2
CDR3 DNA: TGTGCCAGCAGCGTTCTTAGCGGGGCCCCTTCCTACGAGCAGTACTTC
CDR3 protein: CASSVLSGAPSYEQYF

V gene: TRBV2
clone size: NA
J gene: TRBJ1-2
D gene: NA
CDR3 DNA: TGTGCCAGCGGGACGGAGGCTAACTATGGCTACACCTTC
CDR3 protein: CASGTEANYGYTF

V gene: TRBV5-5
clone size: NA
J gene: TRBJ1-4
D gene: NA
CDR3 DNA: TGTGCCAGCAGCTTGCGGGACCATAATGAAAAACTGTTTTTT
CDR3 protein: CASSLRDHNEKLFF

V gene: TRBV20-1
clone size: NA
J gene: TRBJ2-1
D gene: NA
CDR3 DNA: TGCAGCGGGGGATCCTACAATGAGCAGTTCTTC
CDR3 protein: CSGGSYNEQFF

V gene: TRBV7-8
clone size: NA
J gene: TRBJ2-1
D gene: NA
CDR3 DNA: TGTGCCAGCACCCCACTCCGCCGTAATGAGCAGTTCTTC
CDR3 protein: CASTPLRRNEQFF

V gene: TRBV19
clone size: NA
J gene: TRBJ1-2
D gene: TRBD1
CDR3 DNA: TGTGCCAGTAGTATTAAGGGCGCAGGGGGCCCTGGCTACACCTTC
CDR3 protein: CASSIKGAGGPGYTF

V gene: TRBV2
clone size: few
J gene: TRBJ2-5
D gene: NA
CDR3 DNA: TGTGCCAGCAGTGGACAGGGGAGGGGAGAGACCCAGTACTTC
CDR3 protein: CASSGQGRGETQYF

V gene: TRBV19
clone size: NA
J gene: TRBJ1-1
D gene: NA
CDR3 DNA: TGTGCCAGTAAGTTTGGCGCGAACACTGAAGCTTTCTTT
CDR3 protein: CASKFGANTEAFF

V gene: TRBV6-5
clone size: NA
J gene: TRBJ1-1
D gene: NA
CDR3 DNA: TGTGCCAGCAGCTCTGGGGCTCGGGGTGTTTTCTTT
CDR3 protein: CASSSGARGVFF

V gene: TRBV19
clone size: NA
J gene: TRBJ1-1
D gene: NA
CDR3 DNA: TGTGCCAGTAGTATACGCGACAGGTCGTCTACTGAAGCTTTCTTT
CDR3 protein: CASSIRDRSSTEAFF

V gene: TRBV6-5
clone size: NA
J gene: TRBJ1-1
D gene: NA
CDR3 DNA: TGTGCCAGCAGGAGGGGGACAAAGGTGAAGGCTGAAGCTTTCTTT
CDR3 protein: CASRRGTKVKAEAFF

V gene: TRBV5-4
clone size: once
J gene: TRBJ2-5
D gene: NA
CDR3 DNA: TGTGCCAGCACCCCCGGGGGACCTCGGTACCAAGAGACCCAGTACTTC
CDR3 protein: CASTPGGPRYQETQYF

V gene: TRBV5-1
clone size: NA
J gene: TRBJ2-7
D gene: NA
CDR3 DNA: TGCGCCAGCAGCTTGGATGGGTCCCTCTACGAGCAGTACTTC
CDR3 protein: CASSLDGSLYEQYF

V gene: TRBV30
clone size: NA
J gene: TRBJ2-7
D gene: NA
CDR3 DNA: TGTGCCTGGAGTGTACAGGGCGAAGGGGCGCGGTACGAGCAGTACTTC
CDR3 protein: CAWSVQGEGARYEQYF

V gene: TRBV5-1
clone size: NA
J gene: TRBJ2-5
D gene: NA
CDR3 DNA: TGCGCCAGCAGCTTGGTACCAGGGCAAGAGACCCAGTACTTC
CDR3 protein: CASSLVPGQETQYF

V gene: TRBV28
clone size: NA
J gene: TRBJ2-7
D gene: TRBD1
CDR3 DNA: TGTGCCAGCAGCCCGACAGGGGCGGGTTACGAGCAGTACTTC
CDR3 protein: CASSPTGAGYEQYF